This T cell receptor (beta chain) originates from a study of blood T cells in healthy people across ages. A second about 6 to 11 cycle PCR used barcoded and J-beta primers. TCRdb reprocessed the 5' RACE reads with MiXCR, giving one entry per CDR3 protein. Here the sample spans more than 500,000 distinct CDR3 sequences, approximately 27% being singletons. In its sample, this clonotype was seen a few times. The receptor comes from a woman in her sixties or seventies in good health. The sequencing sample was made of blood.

The CDR3 loop reads CASSQDDGGAGDTQYF. DNA of the CDR3: TGCGCCAGCAGCCAAGATGACGGGGGGGCGGGAGATACGCAGTATTTT. V is TRBV4-3 and J is TRBJ2-3; TRBD2 agrees at 8 bases. The V gene end was trimmed by 0 bases and the J gene end by 5 bases; junction bases not matched to a gene: 7. The CDR3 covers 16 residues. The germline gives CDR1 LGHNA, CDR2 YSLEER.